This T cell receptor beta chain was identified in a study of metastatic and nonmetastatic thyroid tumors. Per the study methods: The study built a papillary thyroid cancer distant-metastasis classifier from CDR3 differences across clinicopathological groups. TCRdb re-called the PCR reads through MiXCR. These V and J calls rely on TCRdb rather than the paper's analysis. Seen here are approximately 84,000 clones, about 15% observed once, and the top ten hold around 3.3%. Patients were all untreated before their thyroid surgery. In regard to this clone: Its ends do not fully match the called genes, so a read error is possible.

Germline V lookup: CDR1 SGHRS, CDR2 YFSETQ. The CDR3 runs to 18 residues. Sequencing was carried out using blood. The genes are TRBV5-1 and TRBJ2-5; TRBD1 is a possible D gene (6 bases). This receptor was identified in a female donor with papillary thyroid cancer or a benign thyroid nodule (not recorded which). Some clones in this sample may be carry-over from other donors' samples. CDR3 loop: CAISSCLRTEIKQETQYF. For the CDR3, the DNA is TGCGCCATCAGCTCGTGCCTCCGGACAGAGATTAAGCAAGAGACCCAGTACTTC.